Each of the 27 T cell receptor beta chains below was sequenced from the same sample in a study of cytomegalovirus exposure and HLA in healthy donors. The PCR had 60 Vbeta and 13 Jbeta primers. Sequencing was performed with immunoSEQ multiplex PCR; in TCRdb, only in-frame clones are kept and a portion is missing. The sample shows approximately 110,000 clones, about 81% of them seen only once. What was sequenced was PBMCs. The source of these receptors is a woman between 25 and 40 years old in good health and CMV-seronegative.

This chain joins TRBV6-4 and TRBJ2-3; 7 nucleotides align to TRBD1. CDR3 size: 15 residues. Germline values: CDR1 MRHNA, CDR2 SNTAGT. J gave up 0 bases and V 3 bases, and 3 bases lay outside the gene matches. CDR3 sequence (DNA): TGTGCCAGCAGTGAAGGGACAGCTAGCACAGATACGCAGTATTTT. As protein: CASSEGTASTDTQYF.

The chain uses TRBV18 and TRBJ2-7, with D perhaps TRBD2 (6 bases). Germline-derived CDR1 and CDR2 are KGHSH and LQKENI. The CDR3 extends over 16 amino acids. With 1 base removed from V and 2 bases from J, the gap between germline ends came to 15 bases. CDR3 region: CASSPRGMGGTYEQYF. The CDR3 DNA reads as TGTGCCAGCTCACCACGGGGCATGGGGGGTACCTACGAGCAGTACTTC. Using reference TRBV18 and TRBJ2-7 for the parts outside the CDR3, the full variable domain is NAGVMQNPRHLVRRRGQEARLRCSPMKGHSHVYWYRQLPEEGLKFMVYLQKENIIDESGMPKERFSAEFPKEGPSILRIQQVVRGDSAAYFCASSPRGMGGTYEQYFGPGTRLTVT.

The chain is built from TRBV6-1 and TRBJ2-7; the match to TRBD2 covers 7 bases. The CDR3 extends over 12 amino acids. Germline V CDR1 and CDR2: MNHNS, SASEGT. V shed 5 bases and J 4 bases; nucleotides not matched to a gene: 2. CDR3 sequence (DNA): TGTGCCAGCAGTCCTAGCGGTTACGAGCAGTACTTC. Residues: CASSPSGYEQYF.

A few counts support this clone. The rearrangement uses TRBV6-5 and TRBJ1-4; D is undetermined. V was pared by 2 bases and J by 0 bases, with 7 bases between. This CDR3 spans 15 amino acids. CDR1 and CDR2 (germline): MNHEY, SVGAGI. CDR3 protein: CASSYGRSTNEKLFF. The DNA for the CDR3 is TGTGCCAGCAGTTACGGGCGTTCAACTAATGAAAAACTGTTTTTT.

This clone has more than one count but fewer than ten. The genes are TRBV7-9 and TRBJ2-5; 15 bases align to TRBD2. This CDR3 is 19 amino acids long. Per the germline V gene, CDR1 is SEHNR and CDR2 is FQNEAQ (reference sequence). The V gene end was trimmed by 5 bases and the J gene end by 2 bases; junction bases not matched to a gene: 12. This CDR3 reads CASSPGLAGGTWKQETQYF. For the CDR3, the DNA is TGTGCCAGCAGCCCGGGACTAGCGGGGGGAACGTGGAAACAAGAGACCCAGTACTTC.

The V call is TRBV10-1, the J call TRBJ2-1, with D possibly TRBD2 on 5 matching bases. The CDR3 has 13 amino acids. The germline V gene has CDR1 WNHNN and CDR2 SYGVQD (reference sequence). Trimming removed 2 bases from V and 7 bases from J, with 9 bases in between. CDR3 nucleotide sequence: TGCGCCAGCAGTGAGCTCGGGGAAAATGAGCAGTTCTTC. Translated, it gives CASSELGENEQFF.

The chain carries TRBV4-1 and TRBJ1-6; D gene ambiguous. Trimming pared 4 bases from V and 0 bases from J, leaving 4 bases between. This CDR3 is 14 amino acids long. Per the germline V gene, CDR1 is MGHRA and CDR2 is YSYEKL. The CDR3 spells CASSPSSYNSPLHF. The CDR3, as DNA: TGCGCCAGCAGCCCTAGCTCCTATAATTCACCCCTCCACTTT.

The chain joins TRBV7-9 to TRBJ2-1; the match to TRBD2 covers 10 bases. Germline trimming cut 1 base from V and 4 bases from J; bases unmatched to any gene: 4. This CDR3 has 16 residues. Germline CDR1 and CDR2: SEHNR and FQNEAQ (reference sequence). CDR3: CASSLVLAGRYNEQFF. The CDR3 DNA sequence: TGTGCCAGCAGCTTAGTACTAGCGGGACGTTACAATGAGCAGTTCTTC.

The CDR3 spells CASSLVAGGGTDTQYF. The CDR3 DNA follows: TGTGCCAGCAGCTTAGTGGCAGGGGGCGGCACAGATACGCAGTATTTT. V and J are TRBV11-2 and TRBJ2-3, with 8 positions matching TRBD1. The germline V gene encodes CDR1 SGHAT and CDR2 FQNNGV. The V gene end was trimmed by 1 base and the J gene end by 1 base; junction bases not matched to a gene: 4. The length of the CDR3 is 16 residues. Full variable domain (missing parts from reference TRBV11-2 and TRBJ2-3): EAGVAQSPRYKIIEKRQSVAFWCNPISGHATLYWYQQILGQGPKLLIQFQNNGVVDDSQLPKDRFSAERLKGVDSTLKIQPAKLEDSAVYLCASSLVAGGGTDTQYFGPGTRLTVL.

J is TRBJ2-2 and V is TRBV9, with D unclear. This CDR3 region has 12 residues. The V gene lost 6 bases and the J gene lost 0 bases, with 3 bases spanning the gap. Germline V gene data show CDR1 as SGDLS and CDR2 as YYNGEE. DNA of the CDR3: TGTGCCAGCACTACGAACACCGGGGAGCTGTTTTTT. Amino acids: CASTTNTGELFF.

The V gene is TRBV30, the J gene TRBJ2-2; 10 bases are shared with TRBD2. The germline V gene has CDR1 GTSNPN and CDR2 SVGIG (reference sequence). The CDR3 covers 19 residues. J was trimmed by 6 bases and V by 3 bases; bases with no gene match: 19. CDR3 sequence (DNA): TGTGCCTGGAGGTCCCGCCAACTGAGGAGCGGGGGGGCGGCCGGGGAGCTGTTTTTT. Residues: CAWRSRQLRSGGAAGELFF.

The J gene is TRBJ2-1, the V gene TRBV5-4; D perhaps matches TRBD2 (7 bases). There are 14 residues in the CDR3. The V and J ends lost 3 bases and 9 bases respectively, with 16 bases between them. Germline V CDR1 and CDR2: SGHNT, YYREEE (reference sequence). This chain's CDR3 is CASSWGGRLGEQFF. CDR3 nucleotide sequence: TGTGCCAGCAGCTGGGGGGGCCGATTGGGTGAGCAGTTCTTC.

The chain recombines TRBV14 with TRBJ1-1; TRBD1 matches at 7 bases. Germline V gives CDR1 SGHDN, CDR2 FVKESK. V was clipped by 5 bases and J by 11 bases; unmatched bases: 8. The CDR3 is 12 residues long. CDR3 sequence (DNA): TGTGCCAGCAGCGGGGACAGTCTGCGGGCTTTCTTT. It codes for CASSGDSLRAFF.

This sequence joins TRBV7-9 and TRBJ1-3; no firm D call. This CDR3 is 16 amino acids long. The V end was cut by 0 bases, the J end by 0 bases, with 9 bases between. Germline values: CDR1 SEHNR, CDR2 FQNEAQ (reference sequence). This CDR3 reads CASSLASGSSGNTIYF. The CDR3 DNA reads TGTGCCAGCAGCTTAGCGTCGGGATCCTCTGGAAACACCATATATTTT.

This chain links TRBV18 with TRBJ2-3, with 10 bases aligning to TRBD2. The CDR3 extends over 15 amino acids. The J segment lost 0 bases and the V segment lost 3 bases, leaving 0 bases of the junction unmatched. Germline CDR1 KGHSH, CDR2 LQKENI. CDR3 in DNA: TGTGCCAGCTCACCGGGACTAGCGAGCACAGATACGCAGTATTTT. It is translated as CASSPGLASTDTQYF.

The rearrangement uses TRBV15 and TRBJ1-4; no clear D. CDR1 and CDR2 from the germline V gene are LNHNV and YYDKDF (reference sequence). Between the trimmed V and J ends, which lost 1 base and 11 bases, there was a span of 11 bases. The CDR3 is made up of 13 amino acids. CDR3 nucleotide sequence: TGTGCCACCAGCAGAGTTCCCTCGGGGAAACTGTTTTTT. Translated, it gives CATSRVPSGKLFF.

The V call is TRBV29-1, the J call TRBJ1-1; 8 nucleotides align to TRBD1. CDR3 length equals 14 residues. The ends lost 1 base at V and 4 bases at J; junction bases unmatched: 5. Per the germline V gene, CDR1 is SQVTM and CDR2 is ANQGSEA. The CDR3 DNA sequence: TGCAGCGTTGAAGGGGCAGGGGGCGGCACTGAAGCTTTCTTT. Its translation: CSVEGAGGGTEAFF.

The rearrangement links TRBV11-3 to TRBJ1-2, with 9 positions matching TRBD1. The length of the CDR3 is 17 residues. Germline V CDR1 and CDR2: SGHNT, YENEEA. V shed 1 base, J shed 0 bases, and the junction held 6 bases outside the gene matches. As DNA, the CDR3 is TGTGCCAGCAGCTTAGGGGACAGGGTTACCCCTAACTATGGCTACACCTTC. Its translation is CASSLGDRVTPNYGYTF.

This chain joins TRBV25-1 and TRBJ2-6; 8 bases match TRBD1. Trimming took 3 bases from V and 2 from J; bases not matched to a gene: 9. The CDR3 extends over 18 amino acids. The germline V gene has CDR1 MGHDK and CDR2 SYGVNS. The CDR3 nucleotides read TGTGCCAGCAGTGACACCGGGACAGGCCTCGCTGGGGCCAACGTCCTGACTTTC. It codes for CASSDTGTGLAGANVLTF.

The chain combines TRBV19 with TRBJ1-2; weak D call: TRBD1 (5 bases). Germline assignment: CDR1 LNHDA and CDR2 SQIVND (reference sequence). The CDR3 has 13 residues. V lost 1 base to trimming and J lost 7 bases, with 10 bases between them. Here the CDR3 reads CASSIGSRAGYTF. The CDR3 region has the DNA TGTGCCAGTAGTATAGGGTCCAGGGCTGGCTACACCTTC. Based on the CDR3 plus reference TRBV19 and TRBJ1-2, the full variable domain is DGGITQSPKYLFRKEGQNVTLSCEQNLNHDAMYWYRQDPGQGLRLIYYSQIVNDFQKGDIAEGYSVSREKKESFPLTVTSAQKNPTAFYLCASSIGSRAGYTFGSGTRLTVV.

The gene calls are TRBV6-1 and TRBJ1-4; no reliable D call. This CDR3 has 13 residues. Deletions cut 10 bases from V and 7 bases from J, with 16 bases between. Germline CDR1 and CDR2: MNHNS and SASEGT. CDR3 protein: CATKEYPGEKLFF. In DNA, the CDR3 is TGTGCCACTAAGGAGTATCCGGGTGAAAAACTGTTTTTT.

The chain combines TRBV6-5 with TRBJ2-5, with 9 bases matching TRBD1. The germline V gene has CDR1 MNHEY and CDR2 SVGAGI. J was trimmed by 13 bases and V by 5 bases; bases with no gene match: 5. The CDR3 has 11 residues. The CDR3 reads CASSNRGPWYF. The CDR3 nucleotides are TGTGCCAGCAGTAACAGGGGGCCCTGGTACTTC.

The V call is TRBV6-1, the J call TRBJ1-1; 8 bases map to TRBD1. Trimming cost V 6 bases and J 1 base; bases outside gene matches: 7. The CDR3 covers 15 residues. Germline V gene lookup returns CDR1 MNHNS and CDR2 SASEGT. CDR3 coding DNA: TGTGCCAGCAGACAACGGACAGGGAAGAACACTGAAGCTTTCTTT. Encoded protein: CASRQRTGKNTEAFF.

This clone was found a few times. The chain has TRBV6-1 and TRBJ1-6; D may be TRBD1 (5 bases). Trimming shortened V by 0 bases and J by 7 bases, and 10 bases separated the two germline ends. The CDR3 consists of 15 residues. The V gene's germline CDR1 is MNHNS and CDR2 SASEGT. CDR3 in amino acids: CASSEAWGGNSPLHF. For the CDR3, the DNA is TGTGCCAGCAGTGAAGCGTGGGGGGGAAATTCACCCCTCCACTTT.

The chain carries TRBV6-5 and TRBJ1-6; D ambiguous. Germline-derived CDR1 and CDR2 are MNHEY and SVGAGI. Trimming stripped 0 bases from V and 9 bases from J, with 12 bases between. This CDR3 region has 15 residues. The CDR3 protein is CASSYSGGLGSPLHF. As DNA, the CDR3 is TGTGCCAGCAGTTACTCGGGTGGGCTGGGTTCACCCCTCCACTTT.

The CDR3 loop is CASSLQPTSGGGYNEQFF. CDR3 DNA sequence: TGTGCCAGCAGCTTGCAGCCAACTAGCGGGGGGGGTTACAATGAGCAGTTCTTC. The J gene is TRBJ2-1, the V gene TRBV7-3; 13 bases line up with TRBD2. This CDR3 spans 18 amino acids. Losses at the gene ends were 3 bases for V and 4 bases for J; bases not matched to a gene: 9. CDR1 is SGHTA and CDR2 is FQGTGA in the germline V gene.

The chain is built from TRBV11-3 and TRBJ2-4; TRBD2 aligns across 13 bases. With 1 base clipped from V and 6 bases from J, the junction kept 3 bases outside the gene matches. The CDR3 loop spans 16 amino acids. Germline loops: CDR1 SGHNT, CDR2 YENEEA. The DNA of the CDR3 is TGTGCCAGCAGCTTAGGGACTAGCGGGAGTGGAAACATTCAGTACTTC. Its protein product is CASSLGTSGSGNIQYF.